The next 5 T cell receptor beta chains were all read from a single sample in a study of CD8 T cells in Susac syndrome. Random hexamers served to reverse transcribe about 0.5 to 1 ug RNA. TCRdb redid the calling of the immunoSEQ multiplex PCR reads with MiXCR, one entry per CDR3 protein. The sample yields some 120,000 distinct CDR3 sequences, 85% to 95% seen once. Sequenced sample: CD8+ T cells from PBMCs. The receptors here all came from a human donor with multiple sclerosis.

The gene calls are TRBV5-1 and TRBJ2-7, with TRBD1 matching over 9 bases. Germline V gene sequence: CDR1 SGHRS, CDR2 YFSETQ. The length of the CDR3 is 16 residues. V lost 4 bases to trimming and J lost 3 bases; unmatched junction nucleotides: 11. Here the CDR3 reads CASSPGQGTADYEQYV. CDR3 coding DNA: TGCGCCAGCAGCCCAGGACAGGGGACGGCGGACTACGAGCAGTACGTC.

CDR3 amino acids: CASSLTSGETPYEQYV. CDR3 nucleotides: TGTGCCAGCAGTTTAACTAGCGGGGAAACTCCCTACGAGCAGTACGTC. J is TRBJ2-7 and V is TRBV28; TRBD2 agrees at 10 bases. Per germline, CDR1 MDHEN and CDR2 SYDVKM. Losses at the gene ends were 2 bases for V and 2 bases for J; bases not matched to a gene: 6. The CDR3 sequence is 16 residues long.

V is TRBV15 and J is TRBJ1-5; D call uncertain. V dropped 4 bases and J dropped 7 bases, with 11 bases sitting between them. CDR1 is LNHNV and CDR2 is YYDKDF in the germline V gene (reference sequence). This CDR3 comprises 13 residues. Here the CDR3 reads CATSTNVGQPQHF. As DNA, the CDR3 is TGTGCCACCAGCACTAATGTGGGGCAGCCCCAGCATTTT.

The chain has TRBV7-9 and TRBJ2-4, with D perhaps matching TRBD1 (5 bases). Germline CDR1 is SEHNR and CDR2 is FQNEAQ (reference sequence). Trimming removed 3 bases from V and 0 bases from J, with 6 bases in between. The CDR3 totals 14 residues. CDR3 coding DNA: TGTGCCAGCAGCTTGACAGTAGCCAAAAACATTCAGTACTTC. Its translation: CASSLTVAKNIQYF.

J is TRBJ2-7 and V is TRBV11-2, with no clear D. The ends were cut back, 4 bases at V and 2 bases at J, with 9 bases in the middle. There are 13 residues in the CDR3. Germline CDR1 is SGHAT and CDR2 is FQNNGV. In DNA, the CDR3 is TGTGCCAGCAGCTCGTGGCCGGCCTACGAGCAGTACGTC. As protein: CASSSWPAYEQYV.